The rows below give T cell receptor beta chains drawn from one sample of a study of blood T cell repertoires in COVID-19. Some clones are missing from TCRdb's copy, which holds only in-frame ones; the method was immunoSEQ multiplex PCR. The sample contains approximately 230,000 clones, approximately 81% of which appear only once. Sequencing was carried out using peripheral blood. The receptor source for this set is a man aged 25-45 years with active or convalescent COVID-19. CDR3s include the opening cysteine and the closing phenylalanine or tryptophan.

V	J	CDR3
TRBV4-2	TRBJ2-1	CASSQGPGLAGYYEQFF
TRBV6-2/TRBV6-3	TRBJ1-6	CASSTGTVRLTLHF
TRBV2	TRBJ2-1	CASRSETRLARGNEQFF
TRBV4-2	TRBJ2-3	CASSQPPRGRGGPDTQYF
TRBV28	TRBJ1-3	CASSFPAGSSGNTIYF
TRBV25-1	TRBJ1-2	CASSDLTGGYGYTF
TRBV29-1	TRBJ2-7	CSVPGTGGYEQYF
TRBV3-1/TRBV3-2	TRBJ1-3	CASSSNYPTGTGNTIYF
TRBV29-1	TRBJ2-1	CSVVGANSYNEQFF
TRBV2	TRBJ2-2	CASSGDSFSSGELFF
TRBV9	TRBJ1-1	CASSPQGAEAFF
TRBV19	TRBJ1-4	CASSDDRGIPANEKLFF
TRBV24-1	TRBJ2-1	CATMTGPPDEQFF
TRBV5-4	TRBJ1-2	CASSWTGVNYGYTF
TRBV4-1	TRBJ1-4	CASRWGSQIATNEKLFF
TRBV11-2	TRBJ2-5	CASRPATGRGETQYF
TRBV5-4	TRBJ2-1	CASSLQGAPYNEQFF
TRBV29-1	TRBJ2-5	CSVGGQQETQYF
TRBV15	TRBJ1-1	CATRIDRVANTEAFF
TRBV6-6	TRBJ2-7	CASSYEVNEQYF
TRBV18	TRBJ1-3	CATSRDTTGNTIYF
TRBV6-2/TRBV6-3	TRBJ2-5	CASSYSIFSSRAGQETQYF
TRBV12-3/TRBV12-4	TRBJ2-1	CASSLDEGEQFF
TRBV12-5	TRBJ2-2	CASGLVLNANTGELFF
TRBV10-3	TRBJ1-2	CAICPGGDYGYTF
TRBV18	TRBJ2-5	CASSGTSGGSAETQYF
TRBV27	TRBJ2-1	CASSLRLAGAYNEQFF
TRBV28	TRBJ1-5	CASRPTGVVQPQHF
TRBV4-2	TRBJ2-6	CASRGQGLGANVLTF
TRBV11-2	TRBJ1-3	CASSSLGVVRGGSGNTIYF
TRBV6-5	TRBJ1-5	CASSYRATGNQPQHF
TRBV9	TRBJ1-3	CASSVGQNQAGNTIYF
TRBV28	TRBJ2-5	CASSPWSRARETQYF
TRBV10-3	TRBJ1-5	CAIIRAAGSNQPQHF
TRBV5-4	TRBJ2-7	CASSQDTRSYEQYF
TRBV6-2/TRBV6-3	TRBJ1-4	CASSYRGATNEKLFF
TRBV10-1	TRBJ2-7	CASTLKGDEQYF
TRBV6-2/TRBV6-3	TRBJ1-4	CASSRAGVANEKLFF
TRBV1	TRBJ2-7	CTSSQGVAGGIYEQYF
TRBV7-3	TRBJ2-3	CASSLYGTDTQYF
TRBV20-1	TRBJ2-7	CSASRLAGREQYF
TRBV6-5	TRBJ1-4	CASSLSGGGEKLFF
TRBV6-2/TRBV6-3	TRBJ2-7	CASSRSGRAAASYEQYF
TRBV6-6	TRBJ1-2	CASNLRGYGYTF
TRBV7-3	TRBJ2-3	CASSPYQGGRTDTQYF
TRBV9	TRBJ2-3	CASSLGTDTQYF
TRBV19	TRBJ1-1	CASSIGGVTEAFF
TRBV11-2	TRBJ2-1	CASAGGGGSYNEQFF
TRBV15	TRBJ1-5	CATSRGDGWSGDRQPQHF